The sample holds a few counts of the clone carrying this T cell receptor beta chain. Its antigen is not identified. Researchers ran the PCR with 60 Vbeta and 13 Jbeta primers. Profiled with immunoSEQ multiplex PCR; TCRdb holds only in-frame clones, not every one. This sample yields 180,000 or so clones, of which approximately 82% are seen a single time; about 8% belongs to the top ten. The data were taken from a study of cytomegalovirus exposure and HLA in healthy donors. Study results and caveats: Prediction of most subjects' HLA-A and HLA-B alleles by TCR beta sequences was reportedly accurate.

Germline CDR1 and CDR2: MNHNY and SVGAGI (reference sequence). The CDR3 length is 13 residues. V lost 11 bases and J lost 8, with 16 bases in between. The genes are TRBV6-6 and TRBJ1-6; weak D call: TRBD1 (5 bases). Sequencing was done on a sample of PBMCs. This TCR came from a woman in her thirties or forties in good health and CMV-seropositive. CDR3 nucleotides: TGTGCCTCCCAGGCCAGGGAAGATTCACCCCTCCACTTT. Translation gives CASQAREDSPLHF.